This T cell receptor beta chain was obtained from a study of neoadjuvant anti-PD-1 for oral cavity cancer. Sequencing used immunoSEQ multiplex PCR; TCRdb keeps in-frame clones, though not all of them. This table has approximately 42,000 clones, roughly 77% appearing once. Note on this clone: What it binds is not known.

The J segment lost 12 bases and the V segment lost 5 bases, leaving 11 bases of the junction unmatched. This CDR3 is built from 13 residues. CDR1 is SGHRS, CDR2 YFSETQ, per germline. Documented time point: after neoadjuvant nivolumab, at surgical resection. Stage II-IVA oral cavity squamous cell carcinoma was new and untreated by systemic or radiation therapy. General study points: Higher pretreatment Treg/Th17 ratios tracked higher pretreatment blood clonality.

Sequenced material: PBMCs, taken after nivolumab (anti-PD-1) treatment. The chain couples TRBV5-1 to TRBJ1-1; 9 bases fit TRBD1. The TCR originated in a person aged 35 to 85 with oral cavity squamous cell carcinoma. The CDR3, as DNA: TGCGCCAGCAGAGTCTTACAGGGGGCGCCCCCTTTCTTT. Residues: CASRVLQGAPPFF. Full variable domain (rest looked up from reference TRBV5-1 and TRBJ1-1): KAGVTQTPRYLIKTRGQQVTLSCSPISGHRSVSWYQQTPGQGLQFLFEYFSETQRNKGNFPGRFSGRQFSNSRSEMNVSTLELGDSALYLCASRVLQGAPPFFGQGTRLTVV.